Each of the 24 T cell receptor beta chains below was sequenced from the same sample in a study of T cell repertoires in cytomegalovirus infection. The antigens of these receptors remain unknown. TCRdb called the reads again in MiXCR, with one record for every CDR3 protein. The sample includes under 850,000 distinct CDR3 sequences, roughly 30% of them seen just once. The material sequenced was cultured PBMCs, taken from culture after CMV antigen stimulation. The receptors originated from a human donor in good health (CMV status not recorded). Some clones in this sample may be carry-over from other donors' samples.

The chain has TRBV4-1 and TRBJ1-5; no firm D call. Trimming pared 1 base from V and 1 base from J, leaving 8 bases between. The germline V gene has CDR1 MGHRA and CDR2 YSYEKL. This CDR3 contains 15 residues. This chain's CDR3 is CASSQVRSSNQPQHF. CDR3 nucleotide sequence: TGCGCCAGCAGCCAAGTCCGCTCCAGCAATCAGCCCCAGCATTTT.

The chain carries TRBV2 and TRBJ1-1; D is ambiguous. The CDR3 runs to 13 residues. Germline V CDR1 and CDR2: SNHLY, FYNNEI. V gave up 6 bases and J gave up 5 bases, with 13 bases separating them. CDR3 sequence reads: CASSAGYGTEAFF. DNA of the CDR3: TGTGCCAGCAGCGCGGGATATGGGACTGAAGCTTTCTTT.

The chain employs TRBV4-1 and TRBJ2-7; maybe TRBD1 (5 bases). Germline V lookup: CDR1 MGHRA, CDR2 YSYEKL. Trimming stripped 1 base from V and 4 bases from J, with 11 bases between. This CDR3 region has 14 residues. CDR3 bases: TGCGCCAGCAGCCAAGGGACAACTGTTTACGAGCAGTACTTC. Translating it yields CASSQGTTVYEQYF.

This clonotype occurred a few times. The chain recombines TRBV12-3 or TRBV12-4 with TRBJ2-3, with D perhaps assigned TRBD1 or TRBD2 (7 bases each). V gave up 1 base and J gave up 2 bases, with 16 bases separating them. The CDR3 runs 17 residues. The CDR3 DNA follows: TGTGCCAGCAGTTTAGTCAGGGGGGGGCCGATCACAGATACGCAGTATTTT. This encodes CASSLVRGGPITDTQYF.

The chain uses TRBV19 and TRBJ2-7; D could derive from TRBD1 or TRBD2 (6 bases each). With 5 bases removed from V and 0 bases from J, the gap between germline ends came to 14 bases. The CDR3 is made up of 15 amino acids. Germline loops: CDR1 LNHDA, CDR2 SQIVND (reference sequence). This CDR3 is CASSFSGAGSYEQYF. The CDR3 DNA reads as TGTGCCAGTAGTTTTTCGGGGGCCGGCTCCTACGAGCAGTACTTC.

The table lists this clonotype with a few counts. The CDR3, as DNA: TGCGCCAGCAGCCAAGCCCCGAGGGGGGGGCGAGAAGGCTACACCTTC. It encodes CASSQAPRGGREGYTF. The chain has TRBV4-1 and TRBJ1-2, with D perhaps matching TRBD1 (6 bases). This CDR3 has 16 amino acids. V was trimmed by 1 base and J by 8 bases, leaving 20 bases between them. Germline-derived CDR1 and CDR2 are MGHRA and YSYEKL.

This clonotype is a singleton in its sample. The chain joins TRBV3-1 to TRBJ2-1, with 8 positions matching TRBD1. This CDR3 is built from 17 residues. CDR1 LGHDT and CDR2 YNNKEL come from the germline V gene (reference sequence). J lost 4 bases, V lost 4 bases, and 12 bases had no gene match. As DNA, the CDR3 is TGTGCCAGCAGCCTCCACCCCCGGACAGGGATTTACAATGAGCAGTTCTTC. Translated, it gives CASSLHPRTGIYNEQFF.

Comments on this clonotype: Compared with germline, one end of the junction differs, possibly owing to a read error. The chain has TRBV12-3 or TRBV12-4 and TRBJ2-1; tentatively, D is TRBD1 (6 bases). The CDR3 runs to 17 residues. In nucleotides, the CDR3 is TGTGCCAGCAGTTTCCGTTTGGGGGCTACTAGGGCCAATGAGCAGCTCTTC. Protein product: CASSFRLGATRANEQLF.

The genes are TRBV28 and TRBJ1-2; TRBD1 aligns across 8 bases. J was trimmed by 5 bases and V by 7 bases; bases with no gene match: 9. Germline V gene data show CDR1 as MDHEN and CDR2 as SYDVKM. This CDR3 has 14 amino acids. In DNA form, the CDR3 reads TGTGCCAGCAATCCCAGGGGGCTCTGGTATGGCTACACCTTC. As protein: CASNPRGLWYGYTF.

This clonotype showed up just a few times. J is TRBJ2-1 and V is TRBV20-1; 9 nucleotides align to TRBD2. The J segment lost 7 bases and the V segment lost 6 bases, leaving 22 bases of the junction unmatched. CDR3 length: 18 residues. Germline V gene lookup returns CDR1 DFQATT and CDR2 SNEGSKA (reference sequence). The DNA for the CDR3 is TGCAGTGCGCGGACAGCGAAATATGGCGGGAGGGCAGGTAATGAGCAGTTCTTC. Translating gives CSARTAKYGGRAGNEQFF.

The chain combines TRBV10-3 with TRBJ2-7, with 9 bases that match TRBD1. This CDR3 spans 13 amino acids. J was trimmed by 4 bases and V by 10 bases; bases with no gene match: 8. The germline CDR1 and CDR2 sequences are ENHRY and SYGVKD. CDR3 amino acids: CATSGTGWYEQYF. CDR3 DNA: TGTGCCACGTCCGGGACAGGGTGGTACGAGCAGTACTTC.

This clonotype was seen more than once but under ten times. The rearrangement uses TRBV12-5 and TRBJ2-3, with D possibly TRBD2 on 6 matching bases. Trimming cost V 6 bases and J 5 bases, with 15 bases left between them. Germline values: CDR1 LGHNT, CDR2 FRNRAP. The CDR3 is 14 amino acids. The CDR3 DNA reads as TGTGCTAGTGGACACGGGAGTTCAAGAGATACGCAGTATTTT. Amino acids: CASGHGSSRDTQYF.

This clonotype was seen just once. The V gene is TRBV19, the J gene TRBJ1-6; D might be TRBD1 (6 bases). V lost 9 bases and J lost 7, with 16 bases in between. The germline V gene encodes CDR1 LNHDA and CDR2 SQIVND (reference sequence). This CDR3 comprises 14 residues. The CDR3 loop is CASMAGALNSPLHF. The CDR3 region has the DNA TGTGCCAGCATGGCAGGGGCACTCAATTCACCCCTCCACTTT. Drawing the rest from reference TRBV19 and TRBJ1-6, the complete variable domain is DGGITQSPKYLFRKEGQNVTLSCEQNLNHDAMYWYRQDPGQGLRLIYYSQIVNDFQKGDIAEGYSVSREKKESFPLTVTSAQKNPTAFYLCASMAGALNSPLHFGNGTRLTVT.

This rearrangement joins TRBV4-1 to TRBJ2-1; 10 bases agree with TRBD1. J lost 6 bases, V lost 1 base, and 6 bases had no gene match. Germline-derived CDR1 and CDR2 are MGHRA and YSYEKL. CDR3 length equals 16 residues. The CDR3 coding sequence is TGCGCCAGCAGCCAAGGACCGGGACAGGGGATCAATGAGCAGTTCTTC. Translation: CASSQGPGQGINEQFF.

In its sample, this clonotype was seen a few times. V is TRBV6-1 and J is TRBJ2-5; D uncertain. The CDR3 consists of 13 residues. V lost 11 bases and J 5 bases, leaving 18 bases between the germline ends. The germline gives CDR1 MNHNS, CDR2 SASEGT. The CDR3 region is CACGPHAEETQYF. The DNA of the CDR3 is TGTGCCTGCGGACCCCATGCGGAGGAGACCCAGTACTTC.

In this sample, this clonotype turned up a few times. The V gene is TRBV2, the J gene TRBJ2-1; 11 nucleotides line up with TRBD2. With 4 bases clipped from V and 3 bases from J, the junction kept 5 bases outside the gene matches. There are 16 residues in the CDR3. Germline CDR1 is SNHLY and CDR2 is FYNNEI. The CDR3 DNA reads TGTGCCAGCAGTGGATACGGGACTAGCGGCTACAATGAGCAGTTCTTC. The encoded protein is CASSGYGTSGYNEQFF. Full variable domain (remainder filled in from reference TRBV2 and TRBJ2-1): EPEVTQTPSHQVTQMGQEVILRCVPISNHLYFYWYRQILGQKVEFLVSFYNNEISEKSEIFDDQFSVERPDGSNFTLKIRSTKLEDSAMYFCASSGYGTSGYNEQFFGPGTRLTVL.

In this sample, this clonotype turned up a few times. This chain uses TRBV6-1 with TRBJ1-2, with D unclear. CDR1 and CDR2 (germline): MNHNS, SASEGT. This CDR3 region has 14 residues. V lost 2 bases and J 7 bases, leaving 14 bases between the germline ends. In nucleotides, the CDR3 is TGTGCCAGCAGTGAAAAAACCGGGGAGGGTGGCTACACCTTC. It codes for CASSEKTGEGGYTF.

The chain links TRBV7-2 to TRBJ1-2, with a weak D call TRBD1 (6 bases). Germline values: CDR1 SGHTA, CDR2 FQGNSA. Trimming stripped 1 base from V and 4 bases from J, with 25 bases between. The CDR3 length is 19 residues. For the CDR3, the DNA is TGTGCCAGCAGCTTAGGGGGGGGCCCGGGGGGTCCCTCAGTCTATGGCTACACCTTC. Amino acid sequence: CASSLGGGPGGPSVYGYTF. The whole variable domain, filled in from reference TRBV7-2 and TRBJ1-2, reads GAGVSQSPSNKVTEKGKDVELRCDPISGHTALYWYRQSLGQGLEFLIYFQGNSAPDKSGLPSDRFSAERTGGSVSTLTIQRTQQEDSAVYLCASSLGGGPGGPSVYGYTFGSGTRLTVV.

This clonotype has more than one count but fewer than ten. The chain uses TRBV2 and TRBJ2-3; no clear D. CDR3 length equals 13 residues. V lost 3 bases, J lost 5 bases, and 9 bases lay in between. Germline V gene data show CDR1 as SNHLY and CDR2 as FYNNEI. The chain's CDR3 is CASSDTSGDTQYF. The DNA for the CDR3 is TGTGCCAGCAGTGATACATCCGGAGATACGCAGTATTTT.

This clonotype turned up a few times. The J gene is TRBJ2-5, the V gene TRBV4-1; TRBD1 agrees at 7 bases. Germline CDR1 and CDR2: MGHRA and YSYEKL. Losses at the gene ends were 5 bases for V and 5 bases for J; bases not matched to a gene: 11. CDR3 length equals 15 residues. CDR3: CASSSGLTGTETQYF. DNA for the CDR3: TGCGCCAGCAGCTCCGGACTGACAGGGACGGAGACCCAGTACTTC.

The rearrangement links TRBV6-5 to TRBJ1-2; no definite D call. Trimming took 2 bases from V and 4 from J, leaving 17 bases between them. CDR1 is MNHEY and CDR2 is SVGAGI in the germline V gene. The CDR3 totals 16 residues. In DNA, the CDR3 is TGTGCCAGCAGTTACAATACACGGACCGAAACCTATGGCTACACCTTC. It encodes CASSYNTRTETYGYTF.

The rearrangement joins TRBV6-1 to TRBJ1-3; D ambiguous. This CDR3 comprises 17 residues. Germline assignment: CDR1 MNHNS and CDR2 SASEGT. Trimming took off 1 base at V and 0 bases at J, with 13 bases between the two ends. The CDR3 protein is CASSEVAVSLSGNTIYF. The DNA of the CDR3 is TGTGCCAGCAGTGAAGTGGCAGTTAGCCTCTCTGGAAACACCATATATTTT.

The chain joins TRBV7-6 to TRBJ2-7, with 8 bases matching TRBD2. The germline gives CDR1 SGHVS, CDR2 FNYEAQ. V gave up 4 bases and J gave up 6 bases; unmatched junction bases: 5. CDR3 length equals 13 residues. CDR3 nucleotides: TGTGCCAGCAGCTCCAGCGGGAGCATCGAGCAGTACTTC. Its protein product is CASSSSGSIEQYF.

V is TRBV7-2 and J is TRBJ1-2, with TRBD1 matching 12 bases. This CDR3 contains 18 residues. CDR1 and CDR2 from the germline V gene are SGHTA and FQGNSA. J was trimmed by 5 bases and V by 4 bases; bases with no gene match: 14. DNA of the CDR3: TGTGCCAGCAGCTGGACCTCACTTGGGACAGGGGGCCGGTATGGCTACACCTTC. This codes for CASSWTSLGTGGRYGYTF.